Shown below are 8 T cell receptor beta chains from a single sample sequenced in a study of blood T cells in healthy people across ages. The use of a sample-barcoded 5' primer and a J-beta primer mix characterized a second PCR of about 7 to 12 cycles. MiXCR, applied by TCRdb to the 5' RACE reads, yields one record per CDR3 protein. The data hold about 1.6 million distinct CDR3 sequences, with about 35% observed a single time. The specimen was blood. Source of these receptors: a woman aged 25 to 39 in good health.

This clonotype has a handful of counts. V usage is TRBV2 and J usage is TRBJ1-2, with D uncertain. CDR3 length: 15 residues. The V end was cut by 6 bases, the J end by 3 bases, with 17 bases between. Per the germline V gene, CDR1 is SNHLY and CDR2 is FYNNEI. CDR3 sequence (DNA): TGTGCCAGCAGGCCCCATCCTCGGGAGTACTATGGCTACACCTTC. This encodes CASRPHPREYYGYTF.

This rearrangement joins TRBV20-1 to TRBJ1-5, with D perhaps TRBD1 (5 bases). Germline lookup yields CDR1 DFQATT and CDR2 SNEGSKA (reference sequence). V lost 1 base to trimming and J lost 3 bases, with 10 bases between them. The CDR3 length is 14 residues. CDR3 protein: CSARVPGYNQPQHF. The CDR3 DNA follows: TGCAGTGCTAGAGTACCAGGGTACAATCAGCCCCAGCATTTT.

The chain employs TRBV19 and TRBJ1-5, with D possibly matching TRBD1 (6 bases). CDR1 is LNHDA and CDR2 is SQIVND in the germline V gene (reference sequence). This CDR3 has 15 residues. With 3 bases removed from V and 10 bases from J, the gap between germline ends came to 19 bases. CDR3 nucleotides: TGTGCCAGTAGTATCAAACAGGGCCCAGTTTTTCCCCAGCATTTT. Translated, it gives CASSIKQGPVFPQHF.

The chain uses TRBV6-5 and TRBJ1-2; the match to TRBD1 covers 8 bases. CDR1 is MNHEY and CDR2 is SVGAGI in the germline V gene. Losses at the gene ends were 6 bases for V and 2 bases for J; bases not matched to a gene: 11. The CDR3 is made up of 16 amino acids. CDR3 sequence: CASRPLGQGRNYGYTF. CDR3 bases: TGTGCCAGCAGGCCCCTTGGACAGGGAAGAAACTATGGCTACACCTTC.

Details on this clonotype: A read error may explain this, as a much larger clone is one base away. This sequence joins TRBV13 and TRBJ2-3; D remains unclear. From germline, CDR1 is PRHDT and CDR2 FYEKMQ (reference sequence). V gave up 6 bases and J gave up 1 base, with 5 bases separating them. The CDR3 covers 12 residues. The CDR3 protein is CASRWGTDTQYF. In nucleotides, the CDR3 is TGTGCCAGCAGGTGGGGCACAGATACGCAGTATTTT.

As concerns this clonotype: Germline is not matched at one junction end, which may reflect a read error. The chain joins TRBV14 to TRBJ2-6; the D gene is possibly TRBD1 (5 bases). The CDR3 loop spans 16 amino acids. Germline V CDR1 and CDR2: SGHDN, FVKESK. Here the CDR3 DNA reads TGTGCCAGCAGCCAAGGACCCTACTCTGGGGCCAACGCCCTGACTTTC. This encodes CASSQGPYSGANALTF. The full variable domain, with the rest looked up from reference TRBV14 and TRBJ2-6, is EAGVTQFPSHSVIEKGQTVTLRCDPISGHDNLYWYRRVMGKEIKFLLHFVKESKQDESGMPNNRFLAERTGGTYSTLKVQPAELEDSGVYFCASSQGPYSGANALTFGAGSRLTVL.

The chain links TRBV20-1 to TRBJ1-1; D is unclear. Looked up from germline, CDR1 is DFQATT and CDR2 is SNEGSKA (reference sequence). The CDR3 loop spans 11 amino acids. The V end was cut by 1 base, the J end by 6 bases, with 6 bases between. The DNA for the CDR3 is TGCAGTGCTAGAGGCCGTTCTGAAGCTTTCTTT. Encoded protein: CSARGRSEAFF.

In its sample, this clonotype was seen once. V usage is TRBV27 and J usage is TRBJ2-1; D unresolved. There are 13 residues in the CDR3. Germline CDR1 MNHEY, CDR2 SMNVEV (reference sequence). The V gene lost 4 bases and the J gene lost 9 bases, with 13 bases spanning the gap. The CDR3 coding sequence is TGTGCCAGCAGTTCGGTAGAATCGACTGAGCAGTTCTTC. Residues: CASSSVESTEQFF.